These T cell receptor beta chains were read from a single sample in a study of human T cells and chemical hapten exposure. TCRdb analysed the RACE reads with MiXCR anew, one entry per CDR3 protein. The profile shows roughly 97,000 distinct CDR3 sequences, 25% to 35% of them singletons. The sequencing used whole blood, collected in connection with sensitization to the hapten diphenylcyclopropenone (DPC). All receptors derive from a man aged 35 to 55 with alopecia areata. Some clones in this sample may be carry-over from other donors' samples. The CDR3 runs from the conserved cysteine through the conserved F or W. Each record gives: V gene, J gene, clone size, D gene, CDR3 protein, CDR3 DNA. A D gene is named only where the DNA matches it firmly. The size field is filled for only some rows; it gives once, few, many or a size class.

V: TRBV7-2; J: TRBJ1-2; size: -; D: TRBD1; CDR3: CASSQGGGYGYTF; DNA: TGTGCCAGCAGCCAGGGGGGCGGCTATGGCTACACCTTC
V: TRBV7-9; J: TRBJ1-2; size: few; D: -; CDR3: CASSLDSYGYTF; DNA: TGTGCCAGCAGCCTTGACTCTTATGGCTACACCTTC
V: TRBV4-1; J: TRBJ2-7; size: -; D: TRBD1; CDR3: CASSQDPGQPRKYF; DNA: TGCGCCAGCAGCCAAGACCCGGGACAGCCTCGAAAGTACTTC
V: TRBV7-2; J: TRBJ2-3; size: many; D: TRBD2; CDR3: CASSLSGGRIADTQYF; DNA: TGTGCCAGCAGCTTATCAGGCGGGAGGATTGCAGATACGCAGTATTTT
V: TRBV29-1; J: TRBJ2-1; size: -; D: TRBD2; CDR3: CSVEPKGLAEQFF; DNA: TGCAGCGTTGAACCGAAGGGACTAGCGGAGCAGTTCTTC
V: TRBV12-3/TRBV12-4; J: TRBJ2-1; size: -; D: TRBD2; CDR3: CASSPYTSGRNYNEQFF; DNA: TGTGCCAGCAGTCCCTACACGAGCGGGAGGAACTACAATGAGCAGTTCTTC
V: TRBV5-1; J: TRBJ2-5; size: -; D: TRBD2; CDR3: CASSLAAGAVAETQYF; DNA: TGCGCCAGCAGCTTGGCGGCGGGAGCTGTAGCAGAGACCCAGTACTTC
V: TRBV6-1; J: TRBJ1-2; size: -; D: -; CDR3: CASSQAGTAGYTF; DNA: TGTGCCAGCAGTCAAGCCGGGACCGCTGGCTACACCTTC
V: TRBV28; J: TRBJ2-1; size: -; D: -; CDR3: CASRMVGSYNEQFF; DNA: TGTGCCAGCAGAATGGTGGGGTCCTACAATGAGCAGTTCTTC
V: TRBV15; J: TRBJ1-1; size: -; D: TRBD1; CDR3: CATTLGQGGTEAFF; DNA: TGTGCCACCACGCTAGGACAGGGAGGAACTGAAGCTTTCTTT
V: TRBV28; J: TRBJ2-3; size: few; D: -; CDR3: CASSLVSSDTQYF; DNA: TGTGCCAGCAGTTTAGTCAGTTCAGATACGCAGTATTTT
V: TRBV28; J: TRBJ1-1; size: -; D: TRBD1; CDR3: CASSRDRVNTEAFF; DNA: TGTGCCAGCAGTCGAGACAGGGTGAACACTGAAGCTTTCTTT
V: TRBV20-1; J: TRBJ2-7; size: few; D: TRBD2; CDR3: CSVSPAGTYEQYF; DNA: TGCAGTGTTAGCCCAGCGGGGACCTACGAGCAGTACTTC
V: TRBV18; J: TRBJ2-1; size: -; D: -; CDR3: CATGSAEPYNEQFF; DNA: TGTGCCACAGGGTCGGCGGAGCCCTACAATGAGCAGTTCTTC
V: TRBV6-2/TRBV6-3; J: TRBJ2-5; size: -; D: TRBD1; CDR3: CASSSWTGGAETQYF; DNA: TGTGCCAGCAGTTCCTGGACAGGGGGCGCGGAGACCCAGTACTTC
V: TRBV28; J: TRBJ2-7; size: -; D: TRBD1; CDR3: CASSFPLSTGGIGEQYF; DNA: TGTGCCAGCAGTTTCCCCCTTTCGACAGGGGGCATAGGGGAGCAGTACTTC
V: TRBV28; J: TRBJ1-2; size: few; D: TRBD1; CDR3: CASSLAGTGGYYGYTF; DNA: TGTGCCAGCAGTTTAGCAGGGACAGGGGGATACTATGGCTACACCTTC
V: TRBV2; J: TRBJ2-4; size: -; D: -; CDR3: CASSERTQYF; DNA: TGTGCCAGCAGTGAACGGACTCAGTACTTC
V: TRBV3-1; J: TRBJ2-3; size: -; D: -; CDR3: CASSQGRAVPTDTQYF; DNA: TGTGCCAGCAGCCAAGGGAGGGCGGTCCCGACAGATACGCAGTATTTT
V: TRBV27; J: TRBJ2-3; size: few; D: -; CDR3: CASRFGLYHTDTQYF; DNA: TGTGCCAGCAGGTTCGGACTATACCACACAGATACGCAGTATTTT
V: TRBV19; J: TRBJ2-7; size: few; D: TRBD1; CDR3: CASREGQTYEQYF; DNA: TGTGCCAGTAGAGAGGGACAGACCTACGAGCAGTACTTC
V: TRBV28; J: TRBJ1-2; size: many; D: TRBD1; CDR3: CASSLLDRDFYGYTF; DNA: TGTGCCAGCAGTTTATTAGACAGGGACTTCTATGGCTACACCTTC
V: TRBV14; J: TRBJ2-5; size: few; D: TRBD2; CDR3: CASSPRKREGEETQYF; DNA: TGTGCCAGCAGCCCTCGCAAGCGGGAGGGCGAAGAGACCCAGTACTTC
V: TRBV28; J: TRBJ2-1; size: -; D: -; CDR3: CASSLWTQSSYNEQFF; DNA: TGTGCCAGCAGTTTATGGACTCAGAGCTCCTACAATGAGCAGTTCTTC
V: TRBV11-2; J: TRBJ2-1; size: -; D: -; CDR3: CASSLAQEQFF; DNA: TGTGCCAGCAGCTTAGCCCAAGAGCAGTTCTTC
V: TRBV7-3; J: TRBJ2-5; size: -; D: TRBD1; CDR3: CASSLSGTAKQAETQYF; DNA: TGTGCCAGCAGCTTATCTGGGACAGCTAAGCAGGCGGAGACCCAGTACTTC
V: TRBV9; J: TRBJ1-5; size: few; D: -; CDR3: CASSVGSNQPQHF; DNA: TGTGCCAGCAGCGTTGGTAGCAATCAGCCCCAGCATTTT
V: TRBV20-1; J: TRBJ2-7; size: -; D: -; CDR3: CSASRQGYYEQYF; DNA: TGCAGTGCTAGTAGGCAGGGCTACTACGAGCAGTACTTC
V: TRBV9; J: TRBJ2-3; size: -; D: TRBD2; CDR3: CASSPELAGLTDTQYF; DNA: TGTGCCAGCAGCCCCGAGCTAGCGGGTCTCACAGATACGCAGTATTTT
V: TRBV25-1; J: TRBJ2-5; size: -; D: -; CDR3: CASSEFPVGDQETQYF; DNA: TGTGCCAGCAGTGAATTCCCCGTGGGAGACCAAGAGACCCAGTACTTC
V: TRBV29-1; J: TRBJ2-2; size: -; D: TRBD2; CDR3: CSVGSRAGVNTGELFF; DNA: TGCAGCGTTGGCAGTCGGGCGGGAGTTAACACCGGGGAGCTGTTTTTT
V: TRBV19; J: TRBJ1-5; size: few; D: -; CDR3: CASSIEGTSLSEPQHF; DNA: TGTGCCAGTAGTATAGAGGGCACCTCTCTAAGTGAGCCCCAGCATTTT
V: TRBV21-1; J: TRBJ2-2; size: -; D: -; CDR3: CAGWSQENTGELFF; DNA: TGTGCCGGGTGGAGCCAGGAAAACACCGGGGAGCTGTTTTTT
V: TRBV28; J: TRBJ1-1; size: -; D: -; CDR3: CASSLPRGHCTRAFF; DNA: TGTGCCAGCAGCCTACCCAGGGGACACTGTACCCGAGCTTTCTTT
V: TRBV4-1; J: TRBJ2-7; size: -; D: -; CDR3: CASSQGVNSWEQYF; DNA: TGCGCCAGCAGCCAAGGTGTCAACTCTTGGGAGCAGTACTTC
V: TRBV6-5; J: TRBJ2-5; size: -; D: TRBD1; CDR3: CASSYSQLWGQERKRAQYF; DNA: TGTGCCAGCAGTTACTCCCAATTGTGGGGACAGGAACGTAAAAGGGCCCAGTACTTC
V: TRBV27; J: TRBJ2-1; size: -; D: TRBD2; CDR3: CASSIAGSSYNEQFF; DNA: TGTGCCAGCAGTATAGCGGGGAGCTCCTACAATGAGCAGTTCTTC
V: TRBV6-5; J: TRBJ2-3; size: few; D: -; CDR3: CASSYTGLTSGTDTQYF; DNA: TGTGCCAGCAGTTACACCGGGTTGACCTCAGGGACAGATACGCAGTATTTT
V: TRBV28; J: TRBJ1-1; size: -; D: -; CDR3: CASSLQNTEAFF; DNA: TGTGCCAGCAGTTTACAGAACACTGAAGCTTTCTTT
V: TRBV9; J: TRBJ2-2; size: -; D: TRBD2; CDR3: CASSFAGAGTGELFF; DNA: TGTGCCAGCAGCTTCGCGGGAGCGGGCACCGGGGAGCTGTTTTTT
V: TRBV6-5; J: TRBJ2-5; size: -; D: TRBD2; CDR3: CASSSFYRGGQETQYF; DNA: TGTGCCAGCAGTTCCTTCTATCGGGGGGGACAAGAGACCCAGTACTTC
V: TRBV28; J: TRBJ1-1; size: few; D: -; CDR3: CASSLQQDPLEAFF; DNA: TGTGCCAGCAGTTTGCAACAGGACCCCCTCGAAGCTTTCTTT
V: TRBV6-4; J: TRBJ2-7; size: few; D: -; CDR3: CASTGPGQDLSYEQYF; DNA: TGTGCCAGCACCGGCCCCGGGCAGGACCTGTCCTACGAGCAGTACTTC
V: TRBV29-1; J: TRBJ2-3; size: few; D: -; CDR3: CSLRETDTQYF; DNA: TGCAGCCTCCGGGAGACAGATACGCAGTATTTT
V: TRBV7-2; J: TRBJ2-5; size: -; D: TRBD2; CDR3: CASSLEGTTGLSQYF; DNA: TGTGCCAGCAGCTTAGAAGGGACTACAGGTTTGTCCCAGTACTTC
V: TRBV12-3/TRBV12-4; J: TRBJ2-7; size: -; D: -; CDR3: CASSLARGTYEQYF; DNA: TGTGCCAGCAGTTTAGCGAGGGGGACCTACGAGCAGTACTTC
V: TRBV11-1; J: TRBJ2-7; size: few; D: -; CDR3: CASSLGGPAYEQYF; DNA: TGTGCCAGCAGCTTAGGGGGACCTGCCTACGAGCAGTACTTC
V: TRBV3-1; J: TRBJ2-7; size: once; D: TRBD2; CDR3: CASSQGRLGGRAYEQYF; DNA: TGTGCCAGCAGCCAAGGACGACTTGGCGGGAGGGCCTACGAGCAGTACTTC
V: TRBV9; J: TRBJ2-6; size: few; D: -; CDR3: CASSVGGSVSSGANVLTF; DNA: TGTGCCAGCAGCGTAGGGGGTAGTGTGTCCTCTGGGGCCAACGTCCTGACTTTC
V: TRBV27; J: TRBJ2-1; size: -; D: -; CDR3: CASGRRSAYNEQFF; DNA: TGTGCCAGCGGCCGTCGATCGGCCTACAATGAGCAGTTCTTC
V: TRBV7-3; J: TRBJ2-7; size: few; D: -; CDR3: CASSFPGGEQYF; DNA: TGTGCCAGCAGCTTCCCGGGCGGGGAGCAGTACTTC
V: TRBV12-3/TRBV12-4; J: TRBJ2-7; size: few; D: -; CDR3: CASTNPPDEQYF; DNA: TGTGCCAGCACCAACCCCCCGGACGAGCAGTACTTC
V: TRBV28; J: TRBJ2-3; size: many; D: -; CDR3: CASSFGSGHTDTQYF; DNA: TGTGCCAGCAGTTTCGGGTCAGGCCACACAGATACGCAGTATTTT
V: TRBV29-1; J: TRBJ1-3; size: -; D: TRBD1; CDR3: CSVGTGPGNTIYF; DNA: TGCAGCGTTGGGACAGGGCCTGGAAACACCATATATTTT
V: TRBV2; J: TRBJ2-1; size: -; D: TRBD1; CDR3: CASSGPGEGQGLNEQFF; DNA: TGTGCCAGCAGCGGACCCGGCGAAGGACAGGGTCTTAATGAGCAGTTCTTC
V: TRBV28; J: TRBJ2-3; size: once; D: TRBD2; CDR3: CASSLLAGGLTDTQYF; DNA: TGTGCCAGCAGTTTGCTAGCGGGAGGACTCACAGATACGCAGTATTTT
V: TRBV6-2/TRBV6-3; J: TRBJ2-7; size: few; D: TRBD2; CDR3: CASSLVSGRTSGSSYEQYF; DNA: TGTGCCAGCAGTTTGGTGTCAGGCCGGACTAGCGGGAGCTCCTACGAGCAGTACTTC